Following are 27 T cell receptor beta chains from one sample sequenced in a study of read filtering for tumor transcriptome and immune sequencing. From approximately 430 ng of RNA, a library with molecular barcoded alpha/delta and beta/gamma adaptors was made. TCRdb analysed the reads with MiXCR anew, one entry per CDR3 protein. The table lists roughly 90,000 distinct CDR3 sequences, approximately 13% of them singletons. Sequenced input: a population of CD138-negative cells sorted from bone marrow. The receptor set was obtained from a donor aged 40 or over with multiple myeloma.

A word on this clonotype: Possible read error: a much larger clone is one base away. The rearrangement uses TRBV19 and TRBJ1-3; TRBD1 is a possible D gene (6 bases). Per the germline V gene, CDR1 is LNHDA and CDR2 is SQIVND (reference sequence). The ends were cut back, 11 bases at V and 0 bases at J, with 14 bases in the middle. The CDR3 runs 14 residues. CDR3 loop: CASGAVGSGNTIYF. The CDR3 DNA sequence: TGTGCCTCAGGGGCGGTCGGCTCTGGAAACACCATATATTTT.

The chain recombines TRBV28 with TRBJ2-3, with D uncertain. Germline V CDR1 and CDR2: MDHEN, SYDVKM. V shed 2 bases and J shed 0 bases, with 6 bases lying between them. The CDR3 is made up of 14 amino acids. The CDR3 nucleotides are TGTGCCAGCAGTTTAGGTGCTAGCACAGATACGCAGTATTTT. The encoded protein is CASSLGASTDTQYF.

Concerning this clonotype: Relative to the germline gene, one junction end is altered; a read error may explain this. The CDR3 region is CASSQVGIGSQSTGELFF. For the CDR3, the DNA is TGCGCCAGTAGCCAAGTAGGAATAGGCAGCCAATCCACCGGGGAGCTGTTTTTT. V is TRBV4-1 and J is TRBJ2-2; D is ambiguous. This CDR3 comprises 18 residues. From germline, CDR1 is MGHRA and CDR2 YSYEKL.

At least ten counts were recorded for this clonotype. The chain links TRBV2 to TRBJ2-2, with D possibly matching TRBD1 (5 bases). Germline V gives CDR1 SNHLY, CDR2 FYNNEI. The ends were cut back, 5 bases at V and 4 bases at J, with 26 bases in the middle. This CDR3 spans 19 amino acids. For the CDR3, the DNA is TGTGCCAGCAGTCCCTCCGACATAGGGGTTGGTCTGGGCACCGGGGAGCTGTTTTTT. Encoded protein: CASSPSDIGVGLGTGELFF.

This clonotype has at least ten counts. The chain has TRBV7-9 and TRBJ2-1; 7 bases agree with TRBD2. The CDR3 runs to 17 residues. Germline V gene data show CDR1 as SEHNR and CDR2 as FQNEAQ (reference sequence). V was clipped by 5 bases and J by 5 bases; unmatched bases: 15. Written as DNA, the CDR3 is TGTGCCAGCAGCCCCACCGTGGGACGCGGGAGCAACAATGAGCAGTTCTTC. This sequence encodes CASSPTVGRGSNNEQFF. Looking up the rest from reference TRBV7-9 and TRBJ2-1 gives the full variable domain: DTGVSQNPRHKITKRGQNVTFRCDPISEHNRLYWYRQTLGQGPEFLTYFQNEAQLEKSRLLSDRFSAERPKGSFSTLEIQRTEQGDSAMYLCASSPTVGRGSNNEQFFGPGTRLTVL.

The table lists this clonotype with many counts. This chain links TRBV12-3 or TRBV12-4 with TRBJ1-2; 9 bases fit TRBD1. V shed 3 bases, J shed 7 bases, and the junction held 12 bases outside the gene matches. The CDR3 consists of 16 residues. The CDR3 spells CASSFLSGTGKSGYTF. As DNA, the CDR3 is TGTGCCAGCAGTTTTTTGTCAGGGACAGGGAAGAGTGGCTACACCTTC.

In the case of this clonotype: This may stem from a read error, because a much larger clone lies one nucleotide away. The conserved final phenylalanine or tryptophan is absent from the CDR3, which likely points to a read error. This sequence joins TRBV10-3 and TRBJ2-2; 10 nucleotides match TRBD2. This CDR3 spans 15 amino acids. Germline trimming cut 6 bases from V and 4 bases from J; bases unmatched to any gene: 5. Germline CDR1 is ENHRY and CDR2 is SYGVKD. Here the CDR3 reads CAIRRLAGLTGELFS. CDR3 DNA: TGTGCCATCAGGAGACTAGCGGGTCTCACCGGGGAGCTGTTTTCT.

Ten or more counts support this clonotype. This rearrangement joins TRBV7-2 to TRBJ2-3, with D possibly being TRBD2 (6 bases). Germline V CDR1 and CDR2: SGHTA, FQGNSA. V lost 5 bases and J 3 bases, leaving 15 bases between the germline ends. The CDR3 is 15 residues long. CDR3 amino acids: CASSPRSGRTDTQYF. The CDR3 DNA follows: TGTGCCAGCAGCCCCCGGAGTGGGAGGACAGATACGCAGTATTTT.

This clonotype was counted many times. The CDR3 region has the DNA TGCAGTGCTAGAGGGGGGCGGGAGAGGAATGAGCAGTTCTTC. It is translated as CSARGGRERNEQFF. V usage is TRBV20-1 and J usage is TRBJ2-1, with a weak D call TRBD2 (7 bases). The length of the CDR3 is 14 residues. V dropped 1 base and J dropped 7 bases, with 14 bases sitting between them. CDR1 is DFQATT and CDR2 is SNEGSKA in the germline V gene (reference sequence).

This clonotype appeared many times. J is TRBJ2-4 and V is TRBV7-2; D assignment may be TRBD1 or TRBD2 (6 bases each). This CDR3 comprises 13 residues. Between the trimmed V and J ends, which lost 1 base and 9 bases, there was a span of 10 bases. The germline V gene has CDR1 SGHTA and CDR2 FQGNSA. CDR3 region: CASSLEEGVIQYF. CDR3 DNA sequence: TGTGCCAGCAGCTTAGAGGAGGGGGTCATTCAGTACTTC.

In DNA, the CDR3 is TGTGCCAGCACTGTGACCTTCAATGAGCAGTTCTTC. Encoded protein: CASTVTFNEQFF. The V call is TRBV6-6, the J call TRBJ2-1; D is unresolved. CDR3 size: 12 residues. V was pared by 7 bases and J by 6 bases, with 10 bases between. Germline CDR1 reads MNHNY; CDR2 reads SVGAGI (reference sequence).

This clonotype was detected many times. The V gene is TRBV6-1, the J gene TRBJ2-5, with D possibly being TRBD2 (6 bases). V was clipped by 6 bases and J by 5 bases, with 16 bases between them. The CDR3 extends over 14 amino acids. Germline CDR1 is MNHNS and CDR2 is SASEGT. In DNA form, the CDR3 reads TGTGCCAGCAGAAAAGGGACGGCGGGGGAGACCCAGTACTTC. Translated: CASRKGTAGETQYF.

This chain joins TRBV20-1 and TRBJ1-1, with a tentative D call TRBD1 (6 bases). Germline V gene lookup returns CDR1 DFQATT and CDR2 SNEGSKA (reference sequence). The CDR3 totals 16 residues. Trimming took 7 bases from V and 5 from J, leaving 26 bases between them. In nucleotides, the CDR3 is TGCAGTGTGCCCGACCGCCTCAGGGGTCAGAGGACTGAAGCTTTCTTT. As protein: CSVPDRLRGQRTEAFF.

This clonotype appeared a few times. This likely reflects a read error, since a far larger clone is one base away. The chain joins TRBV7-8 to TRBJ2-1; a possible D gene is TRBD2 (5 bases). CDR1 is SGHVS and CDR2 is FQNEAQ in the germline V gene. The CDR3 has 14 amino acids. V dropped 5 bases and J dropped 15 bases, with 23 bases sitting between them. The CDR3 reads CASSQTLVGESLFF. The CDR3 DNA reads TGTGCCAGCAGCCAAACTCTAGTGGGAGAGTCTCTGTTCTTC.

This chain uses TRBV12-3 or TRBV12-4 with TRBJ1-2; a weak D match, TRBD1 (6 bases). V lost 4 bases and J 4 bases, leaving 10 bases between the germline ends. The CDR3 loop spans 13 amino acids. The CDR3: CASSWNRAYGYTF. The DNA for the CDR3 is TGTGCCAGCAGTTGGAACAGGGCCTATGGCTACACCTTC.

This clonotype was detected many times. The chain has TRBV3-1 and TRBJ2-2, with D hard to call. In germline, CDR1 is LGHDT, CDR2 YNNKEL (reference sequence). V was trimmed by 0 bases and J by 4 bases, leaving 6 bases between them. The length of the CDR3 is 14 residues. CDR3 amino acids: CASSQETTTGELFF. The CDR3 DNA reads TGTGCCAGCAGCCAAGAGACCACCACCGGGGAGCTGTTTTTT.

This clonotype was seen more than once but under ten times. This could be a read error, since a much larger clone is one nucleotide away. The V and J genes are TRBV29-1 and TRBJ1-1, with a possible D match to TRBD1 (5 bases). Germline lookup yields CDR1 SQVTM and CDR2 ANQGSEA. The CDR3 is 14 amino acids. Trimming removed 6 bases at V and 1 base at J, with 15 bases between. The DNA of the CDR3 is TGCAGCGTCCTTCTCCAGGGTCAGAACACTGAAGCTTTCTTT. This codes for CSVLLQGQNTEAFF.

This clonotype was observed a single time. A much larger clone lies a single base off, so this may be a read error. In this CDR3 the conserved last residue, phenylalanine or tryptophan, is missing, so a read error is likely. This chain connects TRBV7-9 to TRBJ2-2; D perhaps matches TRBD1 (6 bases). Looked up from germline, CDR1 is SEHNR and CDR2 is FQNEAQ (reference sequence). CDR3 size: 15 residues. V was clipped by 5 bases and J by 1 base, with 11 bases between them. The CDR3 bases are TGTGCCAGCAGCGTCGGACAGTGGAACACCGGGGAGCTGTTTCTT. This sequence encodes CASSVGQWNTGELFL.

This clonotype came up a few times. This sequence joins TRBV12-3 or TRBV12-4 and TRBJ2-2; D is undetermined. Trimming pared 5 bases from V and 0 bases from J, leaving 7 bases between. The CDR3 runs 14 residues. CDR3: CASSELANTGELFF. CDR3 in DNA: TGTGCCAGCAGTGAGTTAGCGAACACCGGGGAGCTGTTTTTT.

Worth noting for this clonotype: Being one base from a much bigger clone, this may be a read error. The chain combines TRBV10-3 with TRBJ2-7; D possibly corresponds to TRBD1 (6 bases). CDR3 length equals 15 residues. Germline CDR1 ENHRY, CDR2 SYGVKD. For the CDR3, the DNA is TGTGTCATCAGTGGTAGGGGACACCGCTCCTACGAGCAGTACTTC. Amino acid sequence: CVISGRGHRSYEQYF.

This clonotype has at least ten counts. J is TRBJ2-7 and V is TRBV2, with D uncertain. The CDR3 is 13 residues long. Per germline, CDR1 SNHLY and CDR2 FYNNEI. The V and J ends lost 5 bases and 1 base respectively, with 9 bases between them. The chain's CDR3 is CASSPQESYEQYF. DNA for the CDR3: TGTGCCAGCAGTCCCCAGGAGTCCTACGAGCAGTACTTC.

Many counts were recorded for this clonotype. The chain uses TRBV20-1 and TRBJ2-7, with 10 bases matching TRBD2. CDR1 and CDR2 from the germline V gene are DFQATT and SNEGSKA (reference sequence). This CDR3 has 14 amino acids. Trimming cost V 6 bases and J 2 bases; bases outside gene matches: 7. The CDR3 DNA is TGCAGTGCCCCCAAAGCGGGAGGGCCCTACGAGCAGTACTTC. Translated: CSAPKAGGPYEQYF.

In its sample, this clonotype was seen many times. The gene calls are TRBV20-1 and TRBJ2-1, with a weak D call TRBD1 (6 bases). The germline V gene encodes CDR1 DFQATT and CDR2 SNEGSKA (reference sequence). CDR3 length: 15 amino acids. V lost 1 base and J 6 bases, leaving 16 bases between the germline ends. CDR3 in amino acids: CSARVSGQRGNEQFF. CDR3 in DNA: TGCAGTGCTAGAGTCTCCGGACAGAGAGGCAATGAGCAGTTCTTC.

By sample fraction, this clonotype is medium-sized (0.01 to 0.1%). The V and J genes are TRBV6-6 and TRBJ2-1; 8 bases fit TRBD1. The V gene end was trimmed by 5 bases and the J gene end by 0 bases; junction bases not matched to a gene: 9. The CDR3 covers 17 residues. CDR1 and CDR2 (germline): MNHNY, SVGAGI (reference sequence). CDR3 DNA: TGTGCCAGCAGTCCCCATACCACAGGGGGCTCCTACAATGAGCAGTTCTTC. Encoded protein: CASSPHTTGGSYNEQFF.

This clonotype was detected ten times or more. The V gene is TRBV29-1, the J gene TRBJ2-1; no clear D gene. Deletions cut 7 bases from V and 9 bases from J, with 16 bases between. The CDR3 length is 12 residues. Germline values: CDR1 SQVTM, CDR2 ANQGSEA. CDR3 residues: CSGLKRNSEQFF. The CDR3 DNA is TGCAGCGGGTTAAAGAGAAACAGTGAGCAGTTCTTC.

Ten or more counts support this clonotype. The CDR3 spells CASSSYTGELFF. DNA for the CDR3: TGTGCCAGCAGCTCTTACACCGGGGAGCTGTTTTTT. V usage is TRBV7-3 and J usage is TRBJ2-2; D is undetermined. CDR3 length: 12 amino acids. The V end was cut by 4 bases, the J end by 3 bases, with 3 bases between. Germline V lookup: CDR1 SGHTA, CDR2 FQGTGA.

This clonotype was recorded at least ten times. This chain uses TRBV3-1 with TRBJ1-4, with D possibly being TRBD1 (6 bases). The CDR3 has 12 amino acids. Deletions cut 7 bases from V and 8 bases from J, with 11 bases between. Germline V lookup: CDR1 LGHDT, CDR2 YNNKEL (reference sequence). CDR3 nucleotides: TGTGCCAGCACCCTAAGGGGGGAAAAACTGTTTTTT. Translation: CASTLRGEKLFF.